This T cell receptor beta chain is drawn from a study of cytomegalovirus exposure and HLA in healthy donors. In the study overall: A subsequent analysis stated that the 90 to 150 validation repertoires were run on the same platform as the roughly 700 first-cohort repertoires. Study-level results: Most TCR sequences were rare, but some public TCRs occurred in many donors. The study designated fewer than 200 TCR beta chains cytomegalovirus-associated.

The protocol was immunoSEQ multiplex PCR, while the TCRdb copy is restricted to in-frame clones and leaves out a portion. In the table there are 130,000 to 150,000 clones, 70% to 90% of which are singletons. A word on this clone: The target antigen is unknown.

CDR3 length: 15 amino acids. Trimming took off 3 bases at V and 5 bases at J, with 17 bases between the two ends. Germline V gene lookup returns CDR1 MDHEN and CDR2 SYDVKM. The rearrangement uses TRBV28 and TRBJ2-7; D possibly corresponds to TRBD2 (6 bases). The sequence was collected from a woman between 18 and 29 years old in good health and CMV-seropositive. The sample was PBMCs. CDR3 DNA sequence: TGTGCCAGCAGTTTGGTATCCCGGGAGAGGGACGAGCAGTACTTC. Translating it yields CASSLVSRERDEQYF.